The next 13 T cell receptor beta chains were all read from a single sample in a study of cytomegalovirus exposure and HLA in healthy donors. With 60 Vbeta and 13 Jbeta primers, the PCR was carried out. The data were produced by immunoSEQ multiplex PCR, yet TCRdb's version contains in-frame clones alone and is incomplete. Of roughly 190,000 clones in the sample, around 81% were seen once. The specimen was PBMCs. These receptors came from a man in his late teens or twenties in good health and CMV-seronegative.

J is TRBJ2-5 and V is TRBV20-1; 7 nucleotides line up with TRBD1. This CDR3 spans 10 amino acids. J gave up 8 bases and V 6 bases, and 3 bases lay outside the gene matches. Germline CDR1 and CDR2: DFQATT and SNEGSKA (reference sequence). The CDR3 DNA follows: TGCAGTGCCCACAGGGGCACCCAGTACTTC. As protein: CSAHRGTQYF.

The gene calls are TRBV7-9 and TRBJ2-7, with TRBD2 identical over 7 bases. Germline CDR1 and CDR2: SEHNR and FQNEAQ (reference sequence). The CDR3 totals 14 residues. Unmatched junction bases numbered 0, after V lost 0 bases and J lost 1 base. The CDR3 protein is CASSLAGGSYEQYF. For the CDR3, the DNA is TGTGCCAGCAGCTTAGCGGGGGGGTCCTACGAGCAGTACTTC.

The CDR3 protein is CASSPRDRVSEQYF. CDR3 DNA: TGTGCCAGCAGTCCCCGGGACAGGGTTTCCGAGCAGTACTTC. The J gene is TRBJ2-7, the V gene TRBV27; 9 bases are a match to TRBD1. This CDR3 has 14 amino acids. V gave up 5 bases and J gave up 6 bases; unmatched junction bases: 8. Germline V gene lookup returns CDR1 MNHEY and CDR2 SMNVEV (reference sequence).

V usage is TRBV6-1 and J usage is TRBJ1-1; D remains unclear. The CDR3 totals 12 residues. Looked up from germline, CDR1 is MNHNS and CDR2 is SASEGT. Between the trimmed V and J ends, which lost 9 bases and 4 bases, there was a span of 12 bases. CDR3 region: CASMTGVTEAFF. CDR3 nucleotides: TGTGCCAGTATGACCGGGGTCACTGAAGCTTTCTTT.

The chain has TRBV19 and TRBJ2-5; possible D gene TRBD2, 6 bases. This CDR3 spans 14 amino acids. V lost 3 bases and J 7 bases, leaving 15 bases between the germline ends. From germline, CDR1 is LNHDA and CDR2 SQIVND (reference sequence). The CDR3, as DNA: TGTGCCAGTAGTATTACGGGGGACCTATCGACCCAGTACTTC. Protein: CASSITGDLSTQYF.

The chain links TRBV4-1 to TRBJ2-1; D not resolved. Germline CDR1 is MGHRA and CDR2 is YSYEKL. The CDR3 has 14 residues. V was shortened by 0 bases and J by 5 bases, with 8 bases between the two germline ends. CDR3: CASSQDPSDNEQFF. CDR3 DNA: TGCGCCAGCAGCCAAGACCCATCGGACAATGAGCAGTTCTTC.

V and J are TRBV5-6 and TRBJ1-2, with 7 bases matching TRBD1. Germline V gives CDR1 SGHDT, CDR2 YYEEEE. With 4 bases clipped from V and 3 bases from J, the junction kept 6 bases outside the gene matches. The CDR3 consists of 14 residues. CDR3 nucleotide sequence: TGTGCCAGCAGCCTGATCGGGACAGACTATGGCTACACCTTC. This encodes CASSLIGTDYGYTF.

The gene calls are TRBV27 and TRBJ1-2; D unclear. With 8 bases removed from V and 8 bases from J, the gap between germline ends came to 15 bases. The CDR3 spans 12 residues. Germline V gene sequence: CDR1 MNHEY, CDR2 SMNVEV (reference sequence). Written as DNA, the CDR3 is TGTGCCAGCTGGTCCAGCGGTGAAGGCTACACCTTC. Protein sequence: CASWSSGEGYTF.

This rearrangement joins TRBV7-9 to TRBJ1-1; no clear D gene. CDR1 and CDR2 from the germline V gene are SEHNR and FQNEAQ (reference sequence). V lost 2 bases and J lost 0, with 10 bases in between. The CDR3 is made up of 15 amino acids. Here the CDR3 DNA reads TGTGCCAGCAGCTTAAGGAGGGTTCTGAACACTGAAGCTTTCTTT. Its protein product is CASSLRRVLNTEAFF.

V is TRBV6-1 and J is TRBJ2-1; 8 positions match TRBD2. V gave up 7 bases and J gave up 9 bases; unmatched junction bases: 8. CDR1 and CDR2 from the germline V gene are MNHNS and SASEGT. The CDR3 is 13 amino acids. The CDR3 here is CASIFAGGTEQFF. Here the CDR3 DNA reads TGTGCCAGCATCTTTGCGGGAGGAACTGAGCAGTTCTTC.

Note on this clone: One end of the junction fails to match germline, which may point to a read error. The chain employs TRBV7-9 and TRBJ2-2; perhaps D is TRBD1 or TRBD2 (7 bases each). Germline V gene sequence: CDR1 SEHNR, CDR2 FQNEAQ (reference sequence). The length of the CDR3 is 15 residues. Here the CDR3 DNA reads TGTTCCAGCAGGGAGGGGACAGCCCCCACCGGGGAGCTGTTTTTT. Protein product: CSSREGTAPTGELFF.

The chain joins TRBV28 to TRBJ2-3; 8 nucleotides align to TRBD2. CDR1 and CDR2 (germline): MDHEN, SYDVKM. Trimming removed 8 bases from V and 1 base from J; junction bases left unmatched: 8. This CDR3 spans 15 amino acids. The CDR3 nucleotides read TGTGCCAGCGGTTCGGGGGGGACTGGCACAGATACGCAGTATTTT. Its protein product is CASGSGGTGTDTQYF.

As concerns this clone: One end of the junction does not line up with germline, which may come from a read error. V and J are TRBV7-6 and TRBJ2-7; 7 nucleotides match TRBD2. This CDR3 is built from 16 residues. Germline CDR1 SGHVS, CDR2 FNYEAQ. This chain's CDR3 is CAGSLGKSGNGYEQYF. In nucleotides, the CDR3 is TGTGCCGGCAGCTTAGGGAAGAGCGGGAATGGCTACGAGCAGTACTTC.